The 2 T cell receptor beta chains given below trace back to one sample, sequenced in a study of T cell responses to AZD1222 COVID-19 vaccine. The method was immunoSEQ multiplex PCR; TCRdb's version includes in-frame clones alone and lacks a portion of them. The repertoire holds more than 55,000 clones, with 65% to 80% as singletons. The starting material was peripheral blood, obtained 28 days after the second AZD1222 dose. The receptors shown here come from an adult who received the AZD1222 COVID-19 vaccine.

The chain joins TRBV28 to TRBJ1-5, with 7 positions matching TRBD1. The CDR3 sequence is 18 residues long. Germline V gives CDR1 MDHEN, CDR2 SYDVKM. After removal of 6 bases from V and 4 bases from J, the junction contained 18 bases not matched to a gene. The CDR3 loop reads CASSPRWGVQGRNQPQHF. The CDR3 bases are TGTGCCAGCAGCCCCCGTTGGGGTGTACAGGGGCGGAATCAGCCCCAGCATTTT.

This clone was found once. The genes are TRBV6-5 and TRBJ1-6; 12 nucleotides agree with TRBD1. After removal of 6 bases from V and 11 bases from J, the junction contained 5 bases not matched to a gene. CDR1 is MNHEY, CDR2 SVGAGI, per germline. The CDR3 is 14 amino acids. The CDR3 bases are TGTGCCAGCAGCGGGACAGGGGGCGCGGCACCCCTCCACTTT. Translation: CASSGTGGAAPLHF.